A single sample is the source of the 10 T cell receptor beta chains below, sequenced in a study of blood T cell repertoires in COVID-19. Libraries were prepared by immunoSEQ multiplex PCR; TCRdb keeps only in-frame clonotypes and omits some of them. The data show 240,000 or so clones, roughly 80% seen once. The specimen sequenced was peripheral blood. The receptors were gathered from a woman aged 60-75 years with active or convalescent COVID-19.

CDR3 in amino acids: CASSPQGESGGYTF. CDR3 sequence (DNA): TGTGCCAGCAGTCCCCAGGGGGAATCGGGTGGCTACACCTTC. This sequence joins TRBV7-3 and TRBJ1-2; 7 nucleotides match TRBD1. This CDR3 region has 14 residues. Germline-derived CDR1 and CDR2 are SGHTA and FQGTGA. V shed 6 bases and J 7 bases; nucleotides not matched to a gene: 11.

This chain connects TRBV19 to TRBJ2-1; 7 bases line up with TRBD2. J lost 7 bases, V lost 6 bases, and 9 bases had no gene match. The CDR3 runs 14 residues. Germline lookup yields CDR1 LNHDA and CDR2 SQIVND (reference sequence). CDR3 amino acids: CASRIAGAQNEQFF. CDR3 bases: TGTGCCAGTAGGATTGCGGGAGCCCAAAATGAGCAGTTCTTC.

This chain uses TRBV19 with TRBJ2-7; no definite D call. The V end lost 2 bases, the J end lost 6 bases, and 14 bases lay between the germline ends. CDR3 length equals 14 residues. Germline loops: CDR1 LNHDA, CDR2 SQIVND (reference sequence). Here the CDR3 reads CASSISGFEGEQYF. For the CDR3, the DNA is TGTGCCAGTAGTATATCAGGATTTGAAGGCGAGCAGTACTTC.

The genes are TRBV24-1 and TRBJ1-3; D not certain. Germline V gives CDR1 KGHDR, CDR2 SFDVKD. The CDR3 is 16 amino acids. The V end was cut by 1 base, the J end by 0 bases, with 9 bases between. The CDR3 DNA reads as TGTGCCACCAGTGATTTTGGCGGAGCCTCTGGAAACACCATATATTTT. Translating it yields CATSDFGGASGNTIYF.

The chain combines TRBV9 with TRBJ2-5; perhaps TRBD1 as D (6 bases). CDR3 length: 15 residues. CDR1 and CDR2 from the germline V gene are SGDLS and YYNGEE. Trimming shortened V by 6 bases and J by 2 bases, and 17 bases separated the two germline ends. For the CDR3, the DNA is TGTGCCAGCACCCTTGGGGGCTCTCTGCAAGAGACCCAGTACTTC. This gives the protein CASTLGGSLQETQYF.

The gene calls are TRBV6-2 or TRBV6-3 and TRBJ1-5; D is possibly TRBD1 (5 bases). V lost 2 bases and J lost 3, with 8 bases in between. The germline CDR1 and CDR2 sequences are MNHEY and SVGEGT. The CDR3 runs to 14 residues. The CDR3 region is CASSYGGDNQPQHF. The CDR3 DNA is TGTGCCAGCAGTTACGGAGGGGACAATCAGCCCCAGCATTTT.

The chain links TRBV19 to TRBJ1-2; TRBD1 agrees at 7 bases. CDR1 LNHDA and CDR2 SQIVND come from the germline V gene (reference sequence). The CDR3 extends over 15 amino acids. The trim removed 3 bases at V and 4 bases at J, leaving 8 bases unmatched. The CDR3 DNA is TGTGCCAGTAGTATTCGTCAGGGGGACGTCTATGGCTACACCTTC. Its protein product is CASSIRQGDVYGYTF.

This clone occurred a few times. This rearrangement joins TRBV6-2 or TRBV6-3 to TRBJ2-7; 7 bases fit TRBD2. Trimming took 5 bases from V and 2 from J; bases not matched to a gene: 18. The CDR3 runs 18 residues. The germline gives CDR1 MNHEY, CDR2 SVGEGT. The CDR3: CASSPPRAGRFRTYEQYF. The CDR3 nucleotides read TGTGCCAGCAGTCCACCAAGAGCGGGGCGCTTTCGTACCTACGAGCAGTACTTC.

The rearrangement links TRBV6-6 to TRBJ1-2, with TRBD1 as a possible D gene (5 bases). The V end lost 7 bases, the J end lost 9 bases, and 15 bases lay between the germline ends. The CDR3 totals 12 residues. Looked up from germline, CDR1 is MNHNY and CDR2 is SVGAGI (reference sequence). This CDR3 reads CASTLDSVSYTF. The CDR3 region has the DNA TGTGCCAGCACCTTAGACAGTGTTAGCTACACCTTC.

The V gene is TRBV7-3, the J gene TRBJ2-5; TRBD2 agrees at 8 bases. Germline loops: CDR1 SGHTA, CDR2 FQGTGA. V shed 6 bases and J 1 base; nucleotides not matched to a gene: 7. The CDR3 runs 15 residues. In DNA, the CDR3 is TGTGCCAGCAGGAAAAGCGGGGGCGCCCAAGAGACCCAGTACTTC. This encodes CASRKSGGAQETQYF.